A selection of T cell receptor beta chains follows, all from one sample in a study of blood T cell repertoires in COVID-19. Here immunoSEQ multiplex PCR was the method, and the copy in TCRdb shows in-frame clones only, minus some. The sample records roughly 130,000 clones, around 90% being singletons. Input material: peripheral blood. The receptors here all came from a man between 60 and 70 years old with COVID-19, enrolled during active disease. Each CDR3 is given with its conserved first and last residue. D genes are given only for firm matches. Only some rows state a clone size, as once, few, many or a class for expanded clones.

NA | TRBD1 | TRBJ2-1 | TRBV7-3 | 13 | TGTGCCAGCAGCTTGGGACAGAACAATGAGCAGTTCTTC | CASSLGQNNEQFF
once | TRBD1 | TRBJ1-6 | TRBV7-9 | 14 | TGTGCCAGCAGCTACGACAGGGGGCATTCACCCCTCCACTTT | CASSYDRGHSPLHF
NA | TRBD1 | TRBJ1-2 | TRBV4-1 | 14 | TGCGCCAGCACCGTTGACAGGGGAGACTATGGCTACACCTTC | CASTVDRGDYGYTF
NA | TRBD2 | TRBJ2-7 | TRBV9 | 22 | TGTGCCAGCAGCGTAGGGCCACCGCCGGTCCCGGGACTAGCGGGACCAATCCCTGACCAGTACTTC | CASSVGPPPVPGLAGPIPDQYF
NA | TRBD2 | TRBJ2-5 | TRBV9 | 15 | TGTGCCAGCAGCGTCGGTAGCGGGAGGGACGAGACCCAGTACTTC | CASSVGSGRDETQYF
NA | NA | TRBJ1-1 | TRBV4-3 | 16 | TGCGCCAGCAGCCAAGATCCATTGGCCACTATCACTGAAGCTTTCTTT | CASSQDPLATITEAFF
NA | TRBD2 | TRBJ2-7 | TRBV27 | 13 | TGTGCCAGCAGCTCGGGGGGTAGATACGAGCAGTACTTC | CASSSGGRYEQYF
NA | TRBD2 | TRBJ2-7 | TRBV5-1 | 13 | TGCGCCAGCAGGGTGACTAGCGGGTACGAGCAGTACTTC | CASRVTSGYEQYF
NA | NA | TRBJ1-4 | TRBV19 | 14 | TGTGCCAGTAGAGGCTGGGGCTTGGATGAAAAACTGTTTTTT | CASRGWGLDEKLFF
NA | NA | TRBJ2-7 | TRBV10-3 | 14 | TGTGCCATCAGTGAGAAGGACAGTACCTACGAGCAGTACTTC | CAISEKDSTYEQYF
NA | NA | TRBJ2-7 | TRBV10-2 | 14 | TGCGCCAGCACTTTAGGGACTTCTTCCTACGAGCAGTACTTC | CASTLGTSSYEQYF
NA | TRBD1 | TRBJ1-1 | TRBV11-2 | 16 | TGTGCCAGCAGCTTAGGCCACAGGGGGCGCAACACTGAAGCTTTCTTT | CASSLGHRGRNTEAFF
NA | NA | TRBJ2-3 | TRBV4-1 | 16 | TGCGCCAGCAGCCAAGATCAGTCAGGCATTACAGATACGCAGTATTTT | CASSQDQSGITDTQYF
NA | TRBD1 | TRBJ2-3 | TRBV3-1/TRBV3-2 | 15 | TGTGCCAGCAGCCAAGGGACAGGGGTGGCAGATACGCAGTATTTT | CASSQGTGVADTQYF
once | TRBD1 | TRBJ2-1 | TRBV7-2 | 13 | TGTGCCAGCAGCTTAGCGGGACAGGGGACGAAGTTCTTC | CASSLAGQGTKFF
few | NA | TRBJ1-2 | TRBV25-1 | 14 | TGTGCCAGCATAGAAAACGGGGGTCGCAAAGGCTACACCTTC | CASIENGGRKGYTF
NA | NA | TRBJ1-3 | TRBV5-6 | 17 | TGTGCCAGCAGCGAATATGCCGGGATCCTCTCTGGAAACACCATATATTTT | CASSEYAGILSGNTIYF
NA | TRBD1 | TRBJ1-5 | TRBV27 | 14 | TGTGCCAGCACCCACGACAGGGTGAAGCAGCCCCAGCATTTT | CASTHDRVKQPQHF
NA | TRBD1 | TRBJ1-5 | TRBV15 | 15 | TGTGCCACCAGTTCGCCGGGACAGAGCAATCAGCCCCAGCATTTT | CATSSPGQSNQPQHF
NA | NA | TRBJ1-3 | TRBV2 | 16 | TGTGCCAGCAGTGAGAGGAGGGAACATTTGGGAAACACCATATATTTT | CASSERREHLGNTIYF
NA | TRBD1 | TRBJ2-7 | TRBV10-3 | 14 | TGTGCCATCAGTGAGCGGGACAGCGGTTACGAGCAGTACTTC | CAISERDSGYEQYF
NA | TRBD2 | TRBJ2-1 | TRBV7-2 | 16 | TGTGCCAGCAGCTTACGGGGACTAGCGGGAGATAATGAGCAGTTCTTC | CASSLRGLAGDNEQFF
NA | NA | TRBJ1-3 | TRBV7-2 | 16 | TGTGCCAGCAGCTTTTACCTCTCGGGCTCTGGAAACACCATATATTTT | CASSFYLSGSGNTIYF
NA | NA | TRBJ1-5 | TRBV7-2 | 16 | TGTGCCAGCAGCTGGGCAGGGAAGATCGGCAATCAGCCCCAGCATTTT | CASSWAGKIGNQPQHF
NA | NA | TRBJ1-5 | TRBV28 | 14 | TGTGCCACCCGAGGGTTGGGGTTGGCTCAGCCCCAGCATTTT | CATRGLGLAQPQHF
NA | NA | TRBJ1-2 | TRBV2 | 14 | TGTGCCAGCAGTGTCGGGGATTACACTTATGGCTACACCTTC | CASSVGDYTYGYTF
NA | NA | TRBJ1-5 | TRBV4-1 | 15 | TGCGCCAGCAGCCAAGACCCGGGGGGCAATCAGCCCCAGCATTTT | CASSQDPGGNQPQHF
NA | TRBD1 | TRBJ1-5 | TRBV7-8 | 15 | TGTGCCAGCAGCTTAGGGACAGGGTCTAATCAGCCCCAGCATTTT | CASSLGTGSNQPQHF
NA | NA | TRBJ1-2 | TRBV30 | 13 | TGTGCCTGGAGTTGGTCAGGCAGCTATGGCTACACCTTC | CAWSWSGSYGYTF
NA | NA | TRBJ1-1 | TRBV7-9 | 13 | TGTGCCAGCAGCCTACAGGGGAACACTGAAGCTTTCTTT | CASSLQGNTEAFF
NA | TRBD1 | TRBJ2-3 | TRBV5-1 | 16 | TGCGCCAGCAGCCCAGAGGGACAGGGGGCATCAGATACGCAGTATTTT | CASSPEGQGASDTQYF
NA | TRBD1 | TRBJ2-2 | TRBV6-5 | 14 | TGTGCCAGCCGACGGACAGGGAACACCGGGGAGCTGTTTTTT | CASRRTGNTGELFF
NA | NA | TRBJ1-5 | TRBV11-2 | 15 | TGTGCCAGCAGCTCCGGGACTGTTAGCAATCAGCCCCAGCATTTT | CASSSGTVSNQPQHF
few | TRBD2 | TRBJ2-5 | TRBV19 | 14 | TGTGCCAGTAGAGGGACGGGAGGGGCAGAGACCCAGTACTTC | CASRGTGGAETQYF
NA | NA | TRBJ2-6 | TRBV6-5 | 14 | TGTGCCAGCGGGGGGGCGGTTGGGGCCAACGTCCTGACTTTC | CASGGAVGANVLTF
NA | NA | TRBJ1-3 | TRBV28 | 16 | TGTGCCAGCAGTTTCCACAGACGGATCTCTGGAAACACCATATATTTT | CASSFHRRISGNTIYF